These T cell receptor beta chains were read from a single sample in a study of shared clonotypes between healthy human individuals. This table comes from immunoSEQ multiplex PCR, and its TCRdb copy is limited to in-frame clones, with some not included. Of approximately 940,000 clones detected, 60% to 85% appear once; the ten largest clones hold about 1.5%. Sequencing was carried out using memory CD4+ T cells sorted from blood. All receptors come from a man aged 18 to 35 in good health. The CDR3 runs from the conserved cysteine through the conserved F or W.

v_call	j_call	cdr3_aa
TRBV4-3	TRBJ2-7	CASSPGLADDYEQYF
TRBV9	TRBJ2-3	CASSVRGTETDTQYF
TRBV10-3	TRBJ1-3	CAISEEGNTIYF
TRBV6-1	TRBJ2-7	CASSTQGHLSYEQYF
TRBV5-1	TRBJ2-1	CASSRGLAGGNEQFF
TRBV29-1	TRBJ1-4	CSAGNTNEKLFF
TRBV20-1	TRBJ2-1	CSAGRGEQFF
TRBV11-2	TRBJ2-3	CASSPGGLSTDTQYF
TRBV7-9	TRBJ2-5	CASSLLQQGALETQYF
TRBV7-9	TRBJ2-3	CASSLRAAPPTDTQYF
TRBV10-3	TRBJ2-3	CAISESGGRTDTQYF
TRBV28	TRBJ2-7	CASSPKDDGRTMTDPYEQYF
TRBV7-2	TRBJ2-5	CASSPNRGTQYF
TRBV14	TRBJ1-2	CASSQAPGLGYTF
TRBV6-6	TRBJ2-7	CASILGDEQYF
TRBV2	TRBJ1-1	CASSATGMNTEAFF
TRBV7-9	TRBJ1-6	CASSLVGRSPLHF
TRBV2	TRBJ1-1	CATFRANSAFF
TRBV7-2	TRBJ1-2	CASSPDRNYGYTF
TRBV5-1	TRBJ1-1	CASSLYPGEAFF
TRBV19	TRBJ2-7	CASSTGTGGSYEQYF
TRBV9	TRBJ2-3	CASSAPVSGSQITDTQYF
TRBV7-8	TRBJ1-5	CASSLKATGGYQPQHF
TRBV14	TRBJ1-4	CASSQDRSSKFREKLFF
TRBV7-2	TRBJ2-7	CASSPTLSSSSYEQYF
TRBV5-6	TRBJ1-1	CASRTTGGATAFF
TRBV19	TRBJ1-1	CASRFMNTEAFF
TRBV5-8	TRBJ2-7	CASSGRAKYF
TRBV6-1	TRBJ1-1	CASRARDSRRTEAFF
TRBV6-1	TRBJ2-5	CASSELEGSSYETQYF
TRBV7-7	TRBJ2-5	CASRKSTGAQETQYF
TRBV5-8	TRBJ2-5	CASSLELGTGGEETQYF
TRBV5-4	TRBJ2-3	CASSSGLAGDRTDTQYF
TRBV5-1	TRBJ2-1	CASSPRSYNEQFF
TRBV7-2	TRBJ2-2	CASSLGGNTGELFF
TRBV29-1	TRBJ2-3	CSVEVSSGRDTQYF
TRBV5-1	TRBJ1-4	CASSLWGSATNEKLFF
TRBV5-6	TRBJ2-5	CASSFGATAYQETQYF
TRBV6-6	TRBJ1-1	CASSYSPGGTEAFF
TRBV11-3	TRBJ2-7	CASSLDRGSYEQYF
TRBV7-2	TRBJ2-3	CASRSSGHPTDTQYF
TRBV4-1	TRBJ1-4	CASSQGGLGEKLFF
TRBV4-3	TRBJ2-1	CASSQEYGTIYNEQFF
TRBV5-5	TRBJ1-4	CASSLSWNEKLFF
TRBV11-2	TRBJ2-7	CASSLNLAGAYEQYF
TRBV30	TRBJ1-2	CARDDRNRYGYTF
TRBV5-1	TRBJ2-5	CASSSGQGVETQYF